This T cell receptor beta chain is from a study of cytomegalovirus exposure and HLA in healthy donors. Study-wide findings and caveats: A later analysis by the authors found several of the most significant clusters apparently linked to common viral pathogens. An ancestry cluster, one associated with Asian ancestry, reportedly showed fewer N-insertions than the approximately 650-donor mean in a later analysis.

For this clone: Its cognate antigen is unknown.

Primers: 60 Vbeta forward and 13 Jbeta reverse. Data came from immunoSEQ multiplex PCR; TCRdb stores just in-frame clones and leaves some out. The sample has approximately 180,000 clones; about four fifths are singletons. What was sequenced was PBMCs. The clonotype was recovered from a woman aged 45-60 years in good health and CMV-seronegative.

The CDR3 reads CASSLTTAGELFF. CDR3 DNA sequence: TGCGCCAGCAGCTTGACAACAGCCGGGGAGCTGTTTTTT. This chain uses TRBV5-1 with TRBJ2-2; no definite D call. The CDR3 spans 13 residues. Germline CDR1 and CDR2: SGHRS and YFSETQ. Trimming shortened V by 1 base and J by 6 bases, and 7 bases separated the two germline ends.